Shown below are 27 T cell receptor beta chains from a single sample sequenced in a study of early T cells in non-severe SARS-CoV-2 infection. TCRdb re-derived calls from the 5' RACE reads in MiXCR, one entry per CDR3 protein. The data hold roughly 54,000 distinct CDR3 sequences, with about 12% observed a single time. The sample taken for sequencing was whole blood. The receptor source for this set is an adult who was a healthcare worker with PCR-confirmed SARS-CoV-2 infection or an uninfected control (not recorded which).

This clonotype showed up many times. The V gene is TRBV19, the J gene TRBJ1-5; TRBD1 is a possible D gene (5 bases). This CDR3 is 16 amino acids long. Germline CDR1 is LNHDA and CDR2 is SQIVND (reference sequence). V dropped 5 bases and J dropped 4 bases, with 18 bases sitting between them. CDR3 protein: CASSAPPGTRNQPQHF. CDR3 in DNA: TGTGCCAGTAGTGCTCCCCCCGGGACCCGGAATCAGCCCCAGCATTTT.

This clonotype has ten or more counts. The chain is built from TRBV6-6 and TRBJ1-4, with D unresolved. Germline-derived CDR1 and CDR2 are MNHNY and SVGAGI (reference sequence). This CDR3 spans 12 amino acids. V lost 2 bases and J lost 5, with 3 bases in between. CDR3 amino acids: CASSYLNEKLFF. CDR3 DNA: TGTGCCAGCAGTTACCTCAATGAAAAACTGTTTTTT.

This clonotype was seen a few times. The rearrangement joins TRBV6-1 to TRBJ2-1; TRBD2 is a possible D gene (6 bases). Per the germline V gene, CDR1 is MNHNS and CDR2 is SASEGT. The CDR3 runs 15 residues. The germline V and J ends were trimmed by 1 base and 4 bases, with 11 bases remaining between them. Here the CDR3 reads CASSEGVTRYNEQFF. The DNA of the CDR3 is TGTGCCAGCAGTGAAGGGGTGACTAGATACAATGAGCAGTTCTTC.

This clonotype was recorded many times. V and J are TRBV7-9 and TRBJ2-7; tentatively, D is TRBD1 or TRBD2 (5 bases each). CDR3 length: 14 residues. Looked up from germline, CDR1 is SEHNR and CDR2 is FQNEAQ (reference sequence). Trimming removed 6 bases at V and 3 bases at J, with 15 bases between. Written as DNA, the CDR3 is TGTGCCAGCAGTTCCGGGACGGGTTTCTACGAGCAGTACTTC. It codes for CASSSGTGFYEQYF.

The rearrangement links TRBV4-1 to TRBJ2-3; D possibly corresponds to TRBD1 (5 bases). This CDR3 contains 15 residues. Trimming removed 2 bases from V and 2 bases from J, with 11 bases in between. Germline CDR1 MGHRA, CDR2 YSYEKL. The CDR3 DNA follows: TGCGCCAGCAGCCAAATCTGGGGCCCCACAGATACGCAGTATTTT. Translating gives CASSQIWGPTDTQYF.

This CDR3 reads CSAPGTSGAYEQYF. CDR3 DNA: TGCAGTGCCCCCGGGACTAGCGGCGCCTACGAGCAGTACTTC. The chain employs TRBV20-1 and TRBJ2-7; TRBD2 agrees at 11 bases. Germline lookup yields CDR1 DFQATT and CDR2 SNEGSKA (reference sequence). V lost 6 bases and J lost 2; bases outside the gene matches: 6. The CDR3 loop spans 14 amino acids.

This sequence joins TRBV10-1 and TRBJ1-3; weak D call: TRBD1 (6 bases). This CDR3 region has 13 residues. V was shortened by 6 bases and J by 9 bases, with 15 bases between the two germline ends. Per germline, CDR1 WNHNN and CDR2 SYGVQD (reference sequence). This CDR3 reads CASSRDKGSTIYF. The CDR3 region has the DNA TGCGCCAGCAGCCGGGACAAAGGGTCCACCATATATTTT.

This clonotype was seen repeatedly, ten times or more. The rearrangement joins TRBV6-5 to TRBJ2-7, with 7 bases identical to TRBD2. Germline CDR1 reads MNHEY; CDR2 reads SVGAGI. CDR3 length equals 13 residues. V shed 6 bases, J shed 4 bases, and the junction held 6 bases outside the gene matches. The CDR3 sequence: CASSPTREYEQYF. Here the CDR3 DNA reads TGTGCCAGCAGCCCCACGCGGGAGTACGAGCAGTACTTC.

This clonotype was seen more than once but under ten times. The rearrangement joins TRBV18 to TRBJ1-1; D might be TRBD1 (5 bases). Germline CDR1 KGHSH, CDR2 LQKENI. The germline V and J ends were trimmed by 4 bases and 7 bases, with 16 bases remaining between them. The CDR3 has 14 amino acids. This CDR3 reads CASSLQDGRFEAFF. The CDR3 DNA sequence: TGTGCCAGCTCACTACAGGATGGGAGATTTGAAGCTTTCTTT.

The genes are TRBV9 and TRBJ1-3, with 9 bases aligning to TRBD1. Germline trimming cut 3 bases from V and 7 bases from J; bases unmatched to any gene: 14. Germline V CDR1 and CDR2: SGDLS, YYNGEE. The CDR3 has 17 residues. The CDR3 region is CASSGAPGTGSWNTIYF. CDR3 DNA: TGTGCCAGCAGCGGAGCCCCCGGGACAGGGAGTTGGAACACCATATATTTT.

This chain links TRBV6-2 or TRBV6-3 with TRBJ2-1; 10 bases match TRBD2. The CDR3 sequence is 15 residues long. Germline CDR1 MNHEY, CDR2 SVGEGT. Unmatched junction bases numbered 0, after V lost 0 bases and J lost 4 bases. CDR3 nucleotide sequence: TGTGCCAGCAGTTACTCTAGCGGGGGGTACAATGAGCAGTTCTTC. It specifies CASSYSSGGYNEQFF.

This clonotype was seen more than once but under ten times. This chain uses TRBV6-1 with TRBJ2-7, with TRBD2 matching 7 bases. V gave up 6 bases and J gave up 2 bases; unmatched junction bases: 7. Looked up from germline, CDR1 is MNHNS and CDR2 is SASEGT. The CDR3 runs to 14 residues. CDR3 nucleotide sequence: TGTGCCAGCAGGGTTTCCGGGACTACCTACGAGCAGTACTTC. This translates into CASRVSGTTYEQYF.

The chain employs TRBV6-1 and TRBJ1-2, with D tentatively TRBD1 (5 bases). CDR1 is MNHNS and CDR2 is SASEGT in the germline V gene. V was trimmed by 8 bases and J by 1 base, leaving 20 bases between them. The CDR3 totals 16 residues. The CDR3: CASRRQSRNLNYGYTF. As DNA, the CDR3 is TGTGCCAGCCGTCGACAGAGCCGCAACCTTAACTATGGCTACACCTTC.

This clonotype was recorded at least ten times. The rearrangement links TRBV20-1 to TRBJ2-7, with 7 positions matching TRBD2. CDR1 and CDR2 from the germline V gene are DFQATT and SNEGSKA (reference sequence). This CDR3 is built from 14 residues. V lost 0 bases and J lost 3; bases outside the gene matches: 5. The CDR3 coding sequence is TGCAGTGCTAGAGAGGGAGGGGATTACTACGAGCAGTACTTC. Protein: CSAREGGDYYEQYF.

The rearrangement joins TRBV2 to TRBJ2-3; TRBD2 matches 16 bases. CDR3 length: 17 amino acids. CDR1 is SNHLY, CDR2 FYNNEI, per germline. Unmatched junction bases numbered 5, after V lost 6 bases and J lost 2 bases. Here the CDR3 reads CASSAGTSGRVTDTQYF. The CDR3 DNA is TGTGCCAGCAGCGCCGGGACTAGCGGGAGGGTCACAGATACGCAGTATTTT.

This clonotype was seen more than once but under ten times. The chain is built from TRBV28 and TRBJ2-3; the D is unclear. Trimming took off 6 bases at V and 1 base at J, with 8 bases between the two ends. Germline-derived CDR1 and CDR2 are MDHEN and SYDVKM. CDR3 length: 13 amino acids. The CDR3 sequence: CASSTPGTDTQYF. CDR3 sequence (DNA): TGTGCCAGCAGCACCCCAGGCACAGATACGCAGTATTTT. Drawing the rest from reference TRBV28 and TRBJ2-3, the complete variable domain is DVKVTQSSRYLVKRTGEKVFLECVQDMDHENMFWYRQDPGLGLRLIYFSYDVKMKEKGDIPEGYSVSREKKERFSLILESASTNQTSMYLCASSTPGTDTQYFGPGTRLTVL.

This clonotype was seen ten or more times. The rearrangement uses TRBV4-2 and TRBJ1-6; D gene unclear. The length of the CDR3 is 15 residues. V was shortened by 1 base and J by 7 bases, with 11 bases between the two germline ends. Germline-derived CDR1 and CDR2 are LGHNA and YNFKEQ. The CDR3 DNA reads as TGTGCCAGCAGCCAAGGAGCGGGTGGGAATTCACCCCTCCACTTT. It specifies CASSQGAGGNSPLHF.

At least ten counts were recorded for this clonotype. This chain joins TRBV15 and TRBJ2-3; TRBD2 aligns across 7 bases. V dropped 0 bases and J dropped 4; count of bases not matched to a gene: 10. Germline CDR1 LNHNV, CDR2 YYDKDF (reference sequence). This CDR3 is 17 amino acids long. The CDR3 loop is CATSREGGVLASDTQYF. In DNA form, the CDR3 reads TGTGCCACCAGCAGAGAGGGGGGGGTTCTAGCTTCAGATACGCAGTATTTT.

The CDR3 region has the DNA TGTGCCAGCAGCAAGTCCACTAGCGGGTCACCCACAGATACGCAGTATTTT. This translates into CASSKSTSGSPTDTQYF. J is TRBJ2-3 and V is TRBV5-4; TRBD2 matches at 9 bases. CDR1 SGHNT and CDR2 YYREEE come from the germline V gene (reference sequence). The V gene end was trimmed by 4 bases and the J gene end by 2 bases; junction bases not matched to a gene: 11. This CDR3 has 17 amino acids. Full variable domain (missing parts from reference TRBV5-4 and TRBJ2-3): ETGVTQSPTHLIKTRGQQVTLRCSSQSGHNTVSWYQQALGQGPQFIFQYYREEENGRGNFPPRFSGLQFPNYSSELNVNALELDDSALYLCASSKSTSGSPTDTQYFGPGTRLTVL.

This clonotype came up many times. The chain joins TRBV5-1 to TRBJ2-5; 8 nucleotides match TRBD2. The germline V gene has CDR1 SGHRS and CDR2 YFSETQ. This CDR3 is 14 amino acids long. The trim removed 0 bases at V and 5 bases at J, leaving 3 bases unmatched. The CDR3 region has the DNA TGCGCCAGCAGCTTGGTTAGCGGGGATGAGACCCAGTACTTC. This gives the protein CASSLVSGDETQYF.

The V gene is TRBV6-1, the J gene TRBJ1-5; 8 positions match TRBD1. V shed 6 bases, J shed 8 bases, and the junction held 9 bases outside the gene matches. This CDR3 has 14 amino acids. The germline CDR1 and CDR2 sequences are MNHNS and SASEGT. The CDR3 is CASRATGGVKPQHF. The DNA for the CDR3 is TGTGCCAGCAGAGCAACAGGGGGAGTGAAGCCCCAGCATTTT.

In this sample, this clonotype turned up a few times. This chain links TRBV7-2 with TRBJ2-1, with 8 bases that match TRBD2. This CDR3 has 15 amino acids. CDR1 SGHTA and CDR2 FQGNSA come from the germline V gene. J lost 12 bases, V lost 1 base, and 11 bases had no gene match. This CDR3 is CASSLVRGAIRVQFF. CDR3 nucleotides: TGTGCCAGCAGCTTAGTGCGGGGGGCTATAAGGGTGCAGTTCTTC.

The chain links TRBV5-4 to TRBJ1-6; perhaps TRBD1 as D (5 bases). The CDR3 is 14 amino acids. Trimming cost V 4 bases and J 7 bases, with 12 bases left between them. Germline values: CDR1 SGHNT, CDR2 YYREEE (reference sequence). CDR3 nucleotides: TGTGCCAGCAGCAGAGGATGGGACAATTCACCCCTCCACTTT. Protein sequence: CASSRGWDNSPLHF. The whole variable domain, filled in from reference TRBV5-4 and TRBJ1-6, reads ETGVTQSPTHLIKTRGQQVTLRCSSQSGHNTVSWYQQALGQGPQFIFQYYREEENGRGNFPPRFSGLQFPNYSSELNVNALELDDSALYLCASSRGWDNSPLHFGNGTRLTVT.

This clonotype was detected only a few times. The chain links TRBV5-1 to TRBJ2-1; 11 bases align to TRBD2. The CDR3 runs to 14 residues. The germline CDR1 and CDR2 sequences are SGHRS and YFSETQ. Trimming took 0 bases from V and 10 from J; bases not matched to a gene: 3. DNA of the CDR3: TGCGCCAGCAGCTTGGCTAGCGGGGGGCTCGAGCAGTTCTTC. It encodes CASSLASGGLEQFF.

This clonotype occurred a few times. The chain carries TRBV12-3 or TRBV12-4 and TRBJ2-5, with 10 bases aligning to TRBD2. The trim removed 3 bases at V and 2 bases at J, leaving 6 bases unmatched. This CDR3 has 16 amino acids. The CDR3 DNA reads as TGTGCCAGCAGTTTTTCTAGCGGGGGCAGACAAGAGACCCAGTACTTC. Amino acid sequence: CASSFSSGGRQETQYF.

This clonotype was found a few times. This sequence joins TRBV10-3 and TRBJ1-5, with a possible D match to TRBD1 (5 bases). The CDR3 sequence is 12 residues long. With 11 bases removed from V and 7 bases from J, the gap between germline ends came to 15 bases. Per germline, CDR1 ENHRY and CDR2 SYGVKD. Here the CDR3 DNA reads TGTGCCGCTGGCACAGGCACGCAGCCCCAGCATTTT. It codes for CAAGTGTQPQHF.

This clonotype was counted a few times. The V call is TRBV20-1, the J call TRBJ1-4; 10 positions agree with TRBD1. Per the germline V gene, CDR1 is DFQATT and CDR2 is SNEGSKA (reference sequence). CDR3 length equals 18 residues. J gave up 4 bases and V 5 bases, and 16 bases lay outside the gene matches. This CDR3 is CSAGDSGQGSFGNEKLFF. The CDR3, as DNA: TGCAGTGCTGGTGACTCGGGACAGGGGAGTTTCGGTAATGAAAAACTGTTTTTT.